This T cell receptor (beta chain) was found in a study of cytomegalovirus exposure and HLA in healthy donors. Vbeta (60) and Jbeta (13) primers were used in the PCR. Clones were sequenced by immunoSEQ multiplex PCR, and TCRdb holds only the in-frame ones, with some missing. The sample has about 150,000 clones; roughly 63% are singletons. Per the germline V gene, CDR1 is ENHRY and CDR2 is SYGVKD. The CDR3 loop spans 14 amino acids. J was trimmed by 9 bases and V by 2 bases; bases with no gene match: 4. There were likely unrecorded immune exposures, though donors were nominally healthy when sampled. This sequence was found in a woman aged 55-69 years in good health and CMV-seropositive. The V gene is TRBV10-3, the J gene TRBJ2-1, with 10 nucleotides matching TRBD2. The specimen was PBMCs. Here the CDR3 DNA reads TGTGCCATCAGTGAGCCAGCGGGAGGGGTTGAGCAGTTCTTC. Translating it yields CAISEPAGGVEQFF.